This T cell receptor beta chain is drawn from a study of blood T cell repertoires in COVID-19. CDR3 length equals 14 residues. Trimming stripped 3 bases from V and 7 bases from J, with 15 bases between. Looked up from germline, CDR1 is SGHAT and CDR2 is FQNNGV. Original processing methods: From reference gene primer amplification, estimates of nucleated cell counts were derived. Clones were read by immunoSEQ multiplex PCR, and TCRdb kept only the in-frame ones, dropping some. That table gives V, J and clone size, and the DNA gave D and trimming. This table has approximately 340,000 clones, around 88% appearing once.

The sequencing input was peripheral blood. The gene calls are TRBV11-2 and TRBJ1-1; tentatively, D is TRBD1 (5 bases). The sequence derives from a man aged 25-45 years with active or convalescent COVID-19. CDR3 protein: CASSLGGGRVEAFF. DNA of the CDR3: TGTGCCAGCAGCTTGGGCGGGGGTCGGGTTGAAGCTTTCTTT.